This TCR beta chain was identified during a study of blood T cell repertoires in COVID-19. Study background: Sites in the United States, Italy and Spain provided acute and convalescent COVID-19 samples. PBMCs, B-cell-depleted T cells, or T cells were the source of the cDNA or gDNA that made up the material.

Authors' methods: The authors estimated nucleated cell counts from reference gene primer amplification. Sequencing was performed with immunoSEQ multiplex PCR; in TCRdb, only in-frame clones are kept and a portion is missing. D and trimming were read from the DNA, whereas the V and J calls and clone size are those reported in that table. The sample consists of around 150,000 clones, about 81% of them appearing once. The CDR3 totals 16 residues. Germline V lookup: CDR1 MNHEY, CDR2 SMNVEV (reference sequence). With V trimmed by 3 bases and J by 3 bases, 10 bases remained unmatched. The TCR comes from a human donor in a cohort sampled during active COVID-19. This sequence joins TRBV27 and TRBJ2-5; TRBD1 agrees at 7 bases. What was sequenced was peripheral blood. The CDR3 here is CASSFLTGKGKETQYF. The CDR3 nucleotides are TGTGCCAGCAGTTTCTTGACAGGGAAGGGTAAAGAGACCCAGTACTTC.